These T cell receptor beta chains were read from a single sample in a study of T cell changes during pregnancy in multiple sclerosis. TCRdb keeps only in-frame clones here, not all; method: immunoSEQ multiplex PCR. This table has roughly 40,000 clones, about 93% appearing once. The sample was CD4+ T cells from peripheral blood mononuclear cells, taken in the third trimester of pregnancy. Receptor source: a female donor with multiple sclerosis, enrolled in a pregnancy study. Each CDR3 is given without its conserved first and last residue.

j_gene: TRBJ1-2; len: 13; v_gene: TRBV5-5; CDR3aa: ASSFRDRGNYGYT
j_gene: TRBJ1-3; len: 12; v_gene: TRBV6-6; CDR3aa: ASSTGDRSNTIY
j_gene: TRBJ2-2; len: 13; v_gene: TRBV7-9; CDR3aa: ASSLTGGAGGELF
j_gene: TRBJ2-7; len: 11; v_gene: TRBV29-1; CDR3aa: SVGGTSGRWQY
j_gene: TRBJ2-3; len: 13; v_gene: TRBV30; CDR3aa: AWSVPGSGLDTQY
j_gene: TRBJ1-6; len: 13; v_gene: TRBV9; CDR3aa: ASSGGTGGNSPLH
j_gene: TRBJ1-1; len: 10; v_gene: TRBV7-9; CDR3aa: ASSLVSEEAF
j_gene: TRBJ2-7; len: 12; v_gene: TRBV18; CDR3aa: ASSPAAGAYEQY
j_gene: TRBJ2-3; len: 13; v_gene: TRBV5-1; CDR3aa: ASSLEGRGPDTQY
j_gene: TRBJ2-6; len: 16; v_gene: TRBV10-2; CDR3aa: ASVPRAGTISGANVLT
j_gene: TRBJ1-3; len: 16; v_gene: TRBV4-1; CDR3aa: ASSLTPPGGSSGNTIY
j_gene: TRBJ1-2; len: 13; v_gene: TRBV6-4; CDR3aa: ASSVEAGSNYGYT
j_gene: TRBJ1-5; len: 11; v_gene: TRBV18; CDR3aa: ASSPDRTWPQH
j_gene: TRBJ1-5; len: 15; v_gene: TRBV28; CDR3aa: ASRARKGQISNQPQH
j_gene: TRBJ2-4; len: 12; v_gene: TRBV19; CDR3aa: ASSTQGARNIQY
j_gene: TRBJ2-3; len: 12; v_gene: TRBV30; CDR3aa: AWSGWTTTDTQY
j_gene: TRBJ2-5; len: 11; v_gene: TRBV5-1; CDR3aa: ASSPAVDASQY
j_gene: TRBJ2-1; len: 16; v_gene: TRBV5-8; CDR3aa: ASSLMVTSGSGLNEQF
j_gene: TRBJ1-5; len: 12; v_gene: TRBV5-6; CDR3aa: ASRRQGSNQPQH
j_gene: TRBJ1-4; len: 15; v_gene: TRBV10-2; CDR3aa: ASSGTGMIGTNEKLF
j_gene: TRBJ2-7; len: 13; v_gene: TRBV5-8; CDR3aa: ASTYPVGVNYEQY
j_gene: TRBJ2-7; len: 13; v_gene: TRBV18; CDR3aa: ASSPTLAGVYEQY
j_gene: TRBJ2-7; len: 11; v_gene: TRBV28; CDR3aa: ASRERNRAEQY
j_gene: TRBJ1-1; len: 16; v_gene: TRBV15; CDR3aa: ATSRDWGLQASSSEAF
j_gene: TRBJ2-2; len: 15; v_gene: TRBV15; CDR3aa: ATSTPPGGRGTGELF
j_gene: TRBJ1-1; len: 14; v_gene: TRBV6-6; CDR3aa: ASSYGLDRPNTEAF
j_gene: TRBJ1-2; len: 14; v_gene: TRBV7-2; CDR3aa: ASSLVSGSRQSGYT